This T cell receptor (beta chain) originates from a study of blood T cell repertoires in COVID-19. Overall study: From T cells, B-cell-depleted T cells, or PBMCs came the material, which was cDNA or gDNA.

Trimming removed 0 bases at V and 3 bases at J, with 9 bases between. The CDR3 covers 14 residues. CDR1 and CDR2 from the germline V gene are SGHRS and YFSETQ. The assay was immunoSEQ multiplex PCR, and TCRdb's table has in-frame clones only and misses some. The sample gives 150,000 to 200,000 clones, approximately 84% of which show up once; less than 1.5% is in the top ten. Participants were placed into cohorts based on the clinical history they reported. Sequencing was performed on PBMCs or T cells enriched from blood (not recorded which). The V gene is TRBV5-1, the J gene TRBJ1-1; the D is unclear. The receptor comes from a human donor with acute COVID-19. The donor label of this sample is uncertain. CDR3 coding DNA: TGCGCCAGCAGCTTGGGGCCGGGAGACACTGAAGCTTTCTTT. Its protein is CASSLGPGDTEAFF.